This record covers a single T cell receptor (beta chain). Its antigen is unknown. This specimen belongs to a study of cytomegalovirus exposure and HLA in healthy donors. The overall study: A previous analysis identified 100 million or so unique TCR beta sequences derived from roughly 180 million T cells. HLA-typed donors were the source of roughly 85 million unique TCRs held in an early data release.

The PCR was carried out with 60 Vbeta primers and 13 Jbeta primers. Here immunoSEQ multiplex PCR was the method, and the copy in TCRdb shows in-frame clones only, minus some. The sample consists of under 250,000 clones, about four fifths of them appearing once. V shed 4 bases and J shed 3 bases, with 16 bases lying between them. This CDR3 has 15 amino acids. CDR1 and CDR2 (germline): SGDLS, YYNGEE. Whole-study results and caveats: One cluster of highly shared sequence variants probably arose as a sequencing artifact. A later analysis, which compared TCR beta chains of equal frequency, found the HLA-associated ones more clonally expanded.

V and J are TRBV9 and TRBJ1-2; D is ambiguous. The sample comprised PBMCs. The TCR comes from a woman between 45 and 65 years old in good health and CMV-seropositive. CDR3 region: CASSPEIHDYYGYTF. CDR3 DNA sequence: TGTGCCAGCAGCCCAGAGATCCATGACTACTATGGCTACACCTTC.